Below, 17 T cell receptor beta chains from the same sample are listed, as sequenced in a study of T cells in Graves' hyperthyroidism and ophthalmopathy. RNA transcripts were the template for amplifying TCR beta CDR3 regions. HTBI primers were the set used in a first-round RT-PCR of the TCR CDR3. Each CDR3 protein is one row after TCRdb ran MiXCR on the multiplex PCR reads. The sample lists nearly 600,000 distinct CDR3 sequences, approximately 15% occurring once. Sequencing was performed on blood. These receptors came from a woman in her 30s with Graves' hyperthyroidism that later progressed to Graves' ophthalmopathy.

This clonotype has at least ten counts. CDR3 residues: CASSSGTGSYGYTF. CDR3 bases: TGTGCCAGCAGTTCGGGGACAGGATCCTATGGCTACACCTTC. The chain uses TRBV28 and TRBJ1-2, with 8 bases aligning to TRBD1. Germline CDR1 MDHEN, CDR2 SYDVKM. The CDR3 runs 14 residues. V was clipped by 4 bases and J by 4 bases; unmatched bases: 5.

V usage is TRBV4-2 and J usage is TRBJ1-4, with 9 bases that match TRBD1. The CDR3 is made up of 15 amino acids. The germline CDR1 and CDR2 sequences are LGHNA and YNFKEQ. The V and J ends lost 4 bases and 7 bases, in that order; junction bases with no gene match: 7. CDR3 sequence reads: CASSPTGTGSEKLFF. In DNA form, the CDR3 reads TGTGCCAGCAGCCCAACCGGGACAGGGAGTGAAAAACTGTTTTTT.

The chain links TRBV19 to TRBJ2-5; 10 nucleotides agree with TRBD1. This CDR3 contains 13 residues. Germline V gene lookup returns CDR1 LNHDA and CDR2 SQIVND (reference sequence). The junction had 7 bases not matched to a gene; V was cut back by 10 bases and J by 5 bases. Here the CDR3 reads CATRDRGAETQYF. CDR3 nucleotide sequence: TGTGCCACTAGGGACAGGGGCGCGGAGACCCAGTACTTC.

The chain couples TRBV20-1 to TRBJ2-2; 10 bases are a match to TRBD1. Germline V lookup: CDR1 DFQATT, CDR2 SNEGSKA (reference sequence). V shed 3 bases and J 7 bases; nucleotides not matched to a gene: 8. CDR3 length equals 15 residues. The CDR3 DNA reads TGCAGTGCTAGCGGGACAGGGGTTTGGGTCGGGGAGCTGTTTTTT. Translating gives CSASGTGVWVGELFF.

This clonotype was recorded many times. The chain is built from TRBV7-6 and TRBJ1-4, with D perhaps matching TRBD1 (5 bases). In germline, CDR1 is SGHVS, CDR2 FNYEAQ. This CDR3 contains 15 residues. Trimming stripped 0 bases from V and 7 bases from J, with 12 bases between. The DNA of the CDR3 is TGTGCCAGCAGCTTAGCATCAGGGCCCGGTGAAAAACTGTTTTTT. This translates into CASSLASGPGEKLFF.

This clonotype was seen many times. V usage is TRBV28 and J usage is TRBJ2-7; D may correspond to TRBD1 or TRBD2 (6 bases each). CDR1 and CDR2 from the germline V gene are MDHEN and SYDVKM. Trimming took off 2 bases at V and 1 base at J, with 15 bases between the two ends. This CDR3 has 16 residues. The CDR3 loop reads CASSLPSWGASYEQYF. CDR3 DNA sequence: TGTGCCAGCAGTTTACCTTCCTGGGGGGCGTCCTACGAGCAGTACTTC.

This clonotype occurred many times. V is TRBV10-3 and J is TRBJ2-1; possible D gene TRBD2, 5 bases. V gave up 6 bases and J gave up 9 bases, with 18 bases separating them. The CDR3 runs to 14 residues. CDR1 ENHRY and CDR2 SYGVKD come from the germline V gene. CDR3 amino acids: CAIRYIAGGGEQFF. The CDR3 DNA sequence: TGTGCCATCAGATACATAGCAGGAGGAGGTGAGCAGTTCTTC.

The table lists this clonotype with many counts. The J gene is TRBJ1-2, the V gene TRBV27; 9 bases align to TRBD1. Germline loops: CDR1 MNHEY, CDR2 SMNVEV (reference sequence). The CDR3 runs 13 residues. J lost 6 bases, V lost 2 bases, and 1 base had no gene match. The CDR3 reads CASSLGTGNGYTF. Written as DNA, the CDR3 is TGTGCCAGCAGTTTAGGGACAGGGAATGGCTACACCTTC.

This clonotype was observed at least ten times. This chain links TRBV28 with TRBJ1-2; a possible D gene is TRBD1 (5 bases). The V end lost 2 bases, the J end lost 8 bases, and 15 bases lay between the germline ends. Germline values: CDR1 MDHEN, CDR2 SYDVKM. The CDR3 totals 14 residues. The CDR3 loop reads CASSLGTPGEGYTF. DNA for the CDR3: TGTGCCAGCAGTTTAGGGACGCCCGGGGAAGGCTACACCTTC.

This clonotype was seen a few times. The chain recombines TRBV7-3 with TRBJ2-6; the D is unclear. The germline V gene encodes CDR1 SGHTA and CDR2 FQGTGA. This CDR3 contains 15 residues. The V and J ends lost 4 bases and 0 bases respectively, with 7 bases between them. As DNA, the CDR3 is TGTGCCAGCAGCTCGGACCGCTCTGGGGCCAACGTCCTGACTTTC. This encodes CASSSDRSGANVLTF. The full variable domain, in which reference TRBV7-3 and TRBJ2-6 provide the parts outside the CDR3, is GAGVSQTPSNKVTEKGKYVELRCDPISGHTALYWYRQSLGQGPEFLIYFQGTGAADDSGLPNDRFFAVRPEGSVSTLKIQRTERGDSAVYLCASSSDRSGANVLTFGAGSRLTVL.

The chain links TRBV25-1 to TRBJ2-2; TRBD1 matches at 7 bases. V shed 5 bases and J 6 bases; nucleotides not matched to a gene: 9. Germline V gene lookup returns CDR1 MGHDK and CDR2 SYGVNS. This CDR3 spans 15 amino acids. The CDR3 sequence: CASSLIDRASGELFF. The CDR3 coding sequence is TGTGCCAGCAGTCTTATAGACAGGGCATCCGGGGAGCTGTTTTTT.

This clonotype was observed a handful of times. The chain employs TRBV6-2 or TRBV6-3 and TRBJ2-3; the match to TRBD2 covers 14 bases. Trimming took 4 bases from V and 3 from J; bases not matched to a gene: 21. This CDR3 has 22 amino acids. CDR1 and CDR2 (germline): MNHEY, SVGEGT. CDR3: CASSSTARETSGRVVRTDTQYF. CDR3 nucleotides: TGTGCCAGCAGTTCAACGGCTAGGGAGACTAGCGGGAGGGTTGTGCGGACAGATACGCAGTATTTT.

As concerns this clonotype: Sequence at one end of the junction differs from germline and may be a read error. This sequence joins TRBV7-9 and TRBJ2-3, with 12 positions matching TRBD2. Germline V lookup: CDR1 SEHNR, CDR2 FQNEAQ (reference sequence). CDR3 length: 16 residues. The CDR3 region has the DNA TGTGCCAGCAGCCGGACTAGCGGGAAAAGCACAGATACGCAGTCTTTT. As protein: CASSRTSGKSTDTQSF.

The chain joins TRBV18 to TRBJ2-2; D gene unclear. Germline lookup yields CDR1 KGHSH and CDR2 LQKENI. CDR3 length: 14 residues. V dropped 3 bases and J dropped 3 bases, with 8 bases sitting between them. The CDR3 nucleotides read TGTGCCAGCTCACCGTTAGGAGACACCGGGGAGCTGTTTTTT. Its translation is CASSPLGDTGELFF. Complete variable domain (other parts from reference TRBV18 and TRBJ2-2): NAGVMQNPRHLVRRRGQEARLRCSPMKGHSHVYWYRQLPEEGLKFMVYLQKENIIDESGMPKERFSAEFPKEGPSILRIQQVVRGDSAAYFCASSPLGDTGELFFGEGSRLTVL.

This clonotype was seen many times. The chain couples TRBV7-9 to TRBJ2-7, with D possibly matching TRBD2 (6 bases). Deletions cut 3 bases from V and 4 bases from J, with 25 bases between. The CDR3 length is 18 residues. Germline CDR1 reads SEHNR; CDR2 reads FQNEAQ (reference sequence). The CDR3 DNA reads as TGTGCCAGCAGCTTCTTTATATCGGTAGGGACGGAGGGATACGAGCAGTACTTC. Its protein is CASSFFISVGTEGYEQYF.

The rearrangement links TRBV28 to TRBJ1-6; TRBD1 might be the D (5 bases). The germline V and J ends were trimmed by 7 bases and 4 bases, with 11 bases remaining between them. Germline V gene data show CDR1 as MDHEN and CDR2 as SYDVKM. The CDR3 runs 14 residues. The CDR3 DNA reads TGTGCCAGCAATGACAGCACTTATAATTCACCCCTCCACTTT. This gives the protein CASNDSTYNSPLHF.

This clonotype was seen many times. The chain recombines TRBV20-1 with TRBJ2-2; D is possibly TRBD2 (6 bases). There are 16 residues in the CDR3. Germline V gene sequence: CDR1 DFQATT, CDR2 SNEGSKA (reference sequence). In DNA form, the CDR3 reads TGCTACCTGGCGAGGGTGACGGGAGTACTTACCGGGGAGCTGTTTTTT. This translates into CYLARVTGVLTGELFF.